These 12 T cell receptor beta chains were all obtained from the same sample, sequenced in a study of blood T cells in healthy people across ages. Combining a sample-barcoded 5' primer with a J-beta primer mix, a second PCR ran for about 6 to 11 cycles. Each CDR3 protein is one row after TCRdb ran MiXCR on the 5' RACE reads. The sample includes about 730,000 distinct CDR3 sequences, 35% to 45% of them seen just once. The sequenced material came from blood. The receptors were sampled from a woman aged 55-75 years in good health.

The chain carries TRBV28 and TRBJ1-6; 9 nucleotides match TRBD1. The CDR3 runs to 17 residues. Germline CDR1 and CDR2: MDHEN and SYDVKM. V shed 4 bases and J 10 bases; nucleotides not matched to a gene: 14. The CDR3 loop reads CASSYLQGARVESPLHF. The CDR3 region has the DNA TGTGCCAGCAGTTACTTACAGGGGGCGCGTGTAGAATCACCCCTCCACTTT.

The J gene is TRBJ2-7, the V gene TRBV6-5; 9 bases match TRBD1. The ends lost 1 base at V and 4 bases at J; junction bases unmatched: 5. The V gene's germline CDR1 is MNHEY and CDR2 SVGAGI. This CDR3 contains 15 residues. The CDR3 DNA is TGTGCCAGCAGTTACTATGGACAGGGGAGATACGAGCAGTACTTC. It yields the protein CASSYYGQGRYEQYF.

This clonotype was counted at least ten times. The chain's CDR3 is CASRPQGPYEQYF. CDR3 nucleotide sequence: TGTGCCAGCAGGCCACAGGGTCCATACGAGCAGTACTTC. V and J are TRBV28 and TRBJ2-7, with D tentatively TRBD1 (6 bases). Trimming cost V 6 bases and J 4 bases, with 13 bases left between them. This CDR3 comprises 13 residues. Germline-derived CDR1 and CDR2 are MDHEN and SYDVKM.

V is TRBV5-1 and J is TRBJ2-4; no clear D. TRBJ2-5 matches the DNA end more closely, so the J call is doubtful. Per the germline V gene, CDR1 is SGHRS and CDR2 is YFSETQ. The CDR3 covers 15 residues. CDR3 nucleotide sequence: TGCGCCAGCAGCCCATTCGACCGAACCCTGGAGACCCAGTACTTC. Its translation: CASSPFDRTLETQYF.

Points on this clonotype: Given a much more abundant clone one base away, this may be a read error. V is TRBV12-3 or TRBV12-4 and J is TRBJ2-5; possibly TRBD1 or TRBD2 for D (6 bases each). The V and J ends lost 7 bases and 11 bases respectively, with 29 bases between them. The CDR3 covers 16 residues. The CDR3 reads CASTPVPGAFYNEQYF. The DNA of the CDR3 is TGTGCCAGCACCCCGGTTCCGGGGGCCTTCTACAATGAGCAGTACTTC.

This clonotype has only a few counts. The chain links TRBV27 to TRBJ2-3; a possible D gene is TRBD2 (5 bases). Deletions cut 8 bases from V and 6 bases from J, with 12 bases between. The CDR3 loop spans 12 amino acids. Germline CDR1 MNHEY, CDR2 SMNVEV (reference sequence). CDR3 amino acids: CASSGIVDTQYF. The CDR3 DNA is TGTGCCAGCTCGGGGATTGTCGATACGCAGTATTTT.

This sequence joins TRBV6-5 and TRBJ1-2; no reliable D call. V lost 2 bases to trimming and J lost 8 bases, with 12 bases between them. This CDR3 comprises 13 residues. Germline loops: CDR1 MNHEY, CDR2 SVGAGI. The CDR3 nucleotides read TGTGCCAGCAGTTACGCGGGTCCGGCGGGCTACACCTTC. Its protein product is CASSYAGPAGYTF.

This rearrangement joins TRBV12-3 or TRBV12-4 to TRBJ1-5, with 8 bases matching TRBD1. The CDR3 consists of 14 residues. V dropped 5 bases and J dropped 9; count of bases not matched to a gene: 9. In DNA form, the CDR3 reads TGTGCCAGCAGTGCCCGGACAGGGCAAGGGCCCCAGCATTTT. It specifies CASSARTGQGPQHF.

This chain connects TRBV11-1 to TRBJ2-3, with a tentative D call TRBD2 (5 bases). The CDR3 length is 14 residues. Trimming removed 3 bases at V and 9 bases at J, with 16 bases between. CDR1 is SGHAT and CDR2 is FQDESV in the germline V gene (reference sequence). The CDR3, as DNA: TGTGCCAGCAGCTTGGGAGAAGGGCCCGGAACGCAGTATTTT. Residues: CASSLGEGPGTQYF.

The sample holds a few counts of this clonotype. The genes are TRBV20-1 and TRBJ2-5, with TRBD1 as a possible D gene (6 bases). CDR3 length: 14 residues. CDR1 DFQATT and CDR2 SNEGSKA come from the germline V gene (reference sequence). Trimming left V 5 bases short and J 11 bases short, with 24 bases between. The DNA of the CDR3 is TGCAGTGCTGGACCACAGGGACCCTACAATGAGCAGTACTTC. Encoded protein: CSAGPQGPYNEQYF.

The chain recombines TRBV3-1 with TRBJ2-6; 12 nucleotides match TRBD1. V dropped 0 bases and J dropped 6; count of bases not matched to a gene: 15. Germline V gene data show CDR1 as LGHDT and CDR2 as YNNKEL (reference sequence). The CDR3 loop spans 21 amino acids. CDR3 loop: CASSQDSGQGAILAEANVLTF. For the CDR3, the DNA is TGTGCCAGCAGCCAAGATTCGGGACAGGGGGCGATCCTTGCTGAGGCCAACGTCCTGACTTTC.

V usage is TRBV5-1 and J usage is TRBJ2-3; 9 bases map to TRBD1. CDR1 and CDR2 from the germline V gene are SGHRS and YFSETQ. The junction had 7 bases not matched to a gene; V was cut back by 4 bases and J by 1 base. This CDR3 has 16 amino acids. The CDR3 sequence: CASSVTGQGGTDTQYF. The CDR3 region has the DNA TGCGCCAGCAGCGTGACGGGACAGGGAGGCACAGATACGCAGTATTTT.